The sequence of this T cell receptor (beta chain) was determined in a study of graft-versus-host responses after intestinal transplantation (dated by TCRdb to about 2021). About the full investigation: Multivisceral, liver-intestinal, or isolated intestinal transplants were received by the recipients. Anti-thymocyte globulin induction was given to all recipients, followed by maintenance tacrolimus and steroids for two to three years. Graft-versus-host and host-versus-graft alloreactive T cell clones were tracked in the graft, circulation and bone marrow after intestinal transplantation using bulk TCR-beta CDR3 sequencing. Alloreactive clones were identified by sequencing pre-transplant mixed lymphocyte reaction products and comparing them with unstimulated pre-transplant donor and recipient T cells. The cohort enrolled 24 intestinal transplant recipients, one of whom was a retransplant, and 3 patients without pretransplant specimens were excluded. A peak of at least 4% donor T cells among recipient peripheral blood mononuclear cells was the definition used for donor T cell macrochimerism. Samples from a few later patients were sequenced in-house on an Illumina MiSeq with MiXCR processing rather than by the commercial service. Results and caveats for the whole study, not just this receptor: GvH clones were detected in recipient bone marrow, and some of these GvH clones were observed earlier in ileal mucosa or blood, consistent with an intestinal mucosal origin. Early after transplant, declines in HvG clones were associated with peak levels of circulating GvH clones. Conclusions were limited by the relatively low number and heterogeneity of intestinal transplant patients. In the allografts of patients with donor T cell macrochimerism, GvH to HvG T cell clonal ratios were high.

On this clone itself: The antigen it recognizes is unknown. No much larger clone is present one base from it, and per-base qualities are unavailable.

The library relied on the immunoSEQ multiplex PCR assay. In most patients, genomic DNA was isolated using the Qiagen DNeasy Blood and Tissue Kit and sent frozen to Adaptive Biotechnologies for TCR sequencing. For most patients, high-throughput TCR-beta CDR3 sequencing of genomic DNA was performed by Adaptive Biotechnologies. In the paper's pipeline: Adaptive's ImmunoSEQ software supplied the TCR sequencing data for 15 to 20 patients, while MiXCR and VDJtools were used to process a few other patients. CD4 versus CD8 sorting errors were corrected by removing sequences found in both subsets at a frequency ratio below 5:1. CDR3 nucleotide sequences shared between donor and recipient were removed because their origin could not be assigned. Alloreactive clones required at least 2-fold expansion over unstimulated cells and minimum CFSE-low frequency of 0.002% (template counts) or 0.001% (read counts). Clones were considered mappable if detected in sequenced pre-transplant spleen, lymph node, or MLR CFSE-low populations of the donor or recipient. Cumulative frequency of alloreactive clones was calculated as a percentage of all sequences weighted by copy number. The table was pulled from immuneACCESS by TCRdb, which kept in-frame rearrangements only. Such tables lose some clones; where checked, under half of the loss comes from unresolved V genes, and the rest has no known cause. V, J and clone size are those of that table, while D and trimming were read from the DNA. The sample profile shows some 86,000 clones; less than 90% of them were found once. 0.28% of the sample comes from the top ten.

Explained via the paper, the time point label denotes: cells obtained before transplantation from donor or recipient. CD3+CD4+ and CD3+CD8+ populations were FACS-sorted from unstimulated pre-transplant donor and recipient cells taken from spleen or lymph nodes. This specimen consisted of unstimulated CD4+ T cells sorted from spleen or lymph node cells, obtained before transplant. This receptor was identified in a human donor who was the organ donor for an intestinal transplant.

The CDR3 protein: CASSRPTAEHYGYTF. The DNA reads TGTGCCAGCAGCCGCCCGACGGCGGAACATTATGGCTACACCTTC. The chain employs TRBV7-9 and TRBJ1-2, with no reliable assignment of the D segment. Including the terminal cysteine and phenylalanine, the CDR3 comprises 15 residues. Here the CDR3 DNA is all that survives: 45 bases in frame from base 1. As encoded in the germline V gene (reference sequence), CDR1 is SEHNR while CDR2 is FQNEAQ. V is pared back by 5 bases and J by 5 bases, with 18 bases lying between the germline termini.